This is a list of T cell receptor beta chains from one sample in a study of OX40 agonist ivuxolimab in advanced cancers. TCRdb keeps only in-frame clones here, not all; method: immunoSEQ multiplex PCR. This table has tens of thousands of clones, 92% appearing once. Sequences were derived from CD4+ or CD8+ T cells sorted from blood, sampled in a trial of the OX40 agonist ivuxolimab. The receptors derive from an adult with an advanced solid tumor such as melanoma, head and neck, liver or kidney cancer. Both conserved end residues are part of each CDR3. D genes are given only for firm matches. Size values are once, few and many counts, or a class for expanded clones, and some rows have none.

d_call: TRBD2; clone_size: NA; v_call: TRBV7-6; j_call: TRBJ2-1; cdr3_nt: TGTGCCAGCAGCTTAGGGACTAGCGGGGGGTTGTCCTACAATGAGCAGTTCTTC; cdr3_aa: CASSLGTSGGLSYNEQFF
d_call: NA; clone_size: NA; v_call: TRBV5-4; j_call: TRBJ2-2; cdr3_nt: TGTGCCAGCAGGGGATGGGGGGGCCCCGGGGAGCTGTTTTTT; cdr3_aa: CASRGWGGPGELFF
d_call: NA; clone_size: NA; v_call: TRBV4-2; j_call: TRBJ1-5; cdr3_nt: TGTGCCAGCAGCCAAGACAGGTCAGGGATGAATCAGCCCCAGCATTTT; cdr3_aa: CASSQDRSGMNQPQHF
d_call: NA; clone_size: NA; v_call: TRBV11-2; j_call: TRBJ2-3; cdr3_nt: TGTGCCAGCAGCCCCAATGGAGATACGCAGTATTTT; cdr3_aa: CASSPNGDTQYF
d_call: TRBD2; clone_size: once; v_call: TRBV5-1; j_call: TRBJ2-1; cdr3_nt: TGCGCCAGCAGCTTGCCCCCTAGCGGGGGGGCTCAAATCTACAATGAGCAGTTCTTC; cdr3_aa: CASSLPPSGGAQIYNEQFF
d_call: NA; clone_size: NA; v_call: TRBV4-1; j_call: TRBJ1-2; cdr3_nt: TGCGCCAGCAGCCCGGACGACTATGGCTACACCTTC; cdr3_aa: CASSPDDYGYTF
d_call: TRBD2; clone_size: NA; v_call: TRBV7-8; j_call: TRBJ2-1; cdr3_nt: TGTGCCAGCAGCAACCTTCAGGCTAGCGGGGACAATGAGCAGTTCTTC; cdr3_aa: CASSNLQASGDNEQFF
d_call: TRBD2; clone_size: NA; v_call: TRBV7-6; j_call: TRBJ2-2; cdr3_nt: TGTGCCAGCAGCCTGACTAGCGGGGGGGTAAACACCGGGGAGCTGTTTTTT; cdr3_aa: CASSLTSGGVNTGELFF
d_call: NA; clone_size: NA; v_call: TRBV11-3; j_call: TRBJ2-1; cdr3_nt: TGTGCCAGCAGTTCTCACGCGGCTTATCCCTACAATGAGCAGTTCTTC; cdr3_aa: CASSSHAAYPYNEQFF
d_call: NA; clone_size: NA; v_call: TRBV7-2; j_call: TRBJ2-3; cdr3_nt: TGTGCCAGCAGCTCCGCGATGGCAGTCTATACAGATACGCAGTATTTT; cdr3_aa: CASSSAMAVYTDTQYF
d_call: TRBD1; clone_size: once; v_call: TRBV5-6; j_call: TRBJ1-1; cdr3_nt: TGTGCCAGCAGCTGGTGGGACAGGGGTAACACTGAAGCTTTCTTT; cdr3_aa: CASSWWDRGNTEAFF
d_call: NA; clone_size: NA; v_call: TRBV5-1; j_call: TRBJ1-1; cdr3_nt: TGCGCCAGCAGCTCCCTGGGGCCAAACACTGAAGCTTTCTTT; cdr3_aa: CASSSLGPNTEAFF
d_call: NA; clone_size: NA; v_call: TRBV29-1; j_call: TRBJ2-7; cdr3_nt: TGCAGCGTTGTGTTAGTGGAGGGGGAATCCTACGAGCAGTACTTC; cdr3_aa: CSVVLVEGESYEQYF
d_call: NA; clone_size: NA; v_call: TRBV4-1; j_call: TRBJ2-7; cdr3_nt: TGCGCCAGCAGCCAAGGGGGGGCTTTCTACGAGCAGTACTTC; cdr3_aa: CASSQGGAFYEQYF
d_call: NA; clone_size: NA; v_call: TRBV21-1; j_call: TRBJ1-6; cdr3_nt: TGTGCCAGCAGCCCCCCGGAAACTCTCACATCACCCCTCCACTTT; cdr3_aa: CASSPPETLTSPLHF
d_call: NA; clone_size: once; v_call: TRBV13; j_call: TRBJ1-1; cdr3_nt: TGTGCCAGCAGCTTGGGGGCCACTGAAGCTTTCTTT; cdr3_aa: CASSLGATEAFF
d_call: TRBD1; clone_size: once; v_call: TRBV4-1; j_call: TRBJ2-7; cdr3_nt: TGCGCCAGCAGCCAAGTGGGGACAGGGGACTTTGGCGAGCAGTACTTC; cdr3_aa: CASSQVGTGDFGEQYF
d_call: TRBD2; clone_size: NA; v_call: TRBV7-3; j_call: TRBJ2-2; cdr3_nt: TGTGCCAGAGTGATCGTGGCTAGCGGGAACACCGGGGAGCTGTTTTTT; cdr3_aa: CARVIVASGNTGELFF
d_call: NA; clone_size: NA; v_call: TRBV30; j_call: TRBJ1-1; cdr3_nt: TGTGCCTGGAGCGACGTGGATTGGGAGACCACTGAAGCTTTCTTT; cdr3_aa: CAWSDVDWETTEAFF
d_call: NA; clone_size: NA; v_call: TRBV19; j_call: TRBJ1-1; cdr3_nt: TGTGCCAGTAGTCCCAAGGCCGGGTACACTGAAGCTTTCTTT; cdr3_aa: CASSPKAGYTEAFF
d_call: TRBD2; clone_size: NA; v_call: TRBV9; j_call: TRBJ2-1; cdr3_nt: TGTGCCAGCAGCGTAGCGGGGGGGCCTAGAGATGAGCAGTTCTTC; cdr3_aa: CASSVAGGPRDEQFF
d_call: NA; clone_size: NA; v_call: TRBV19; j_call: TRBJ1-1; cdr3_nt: TGTGCCAGTAGTATAGATGGACACTTGAACACTGAAGCTTTCTTT; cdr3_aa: CASSIDGHLNTEAFF
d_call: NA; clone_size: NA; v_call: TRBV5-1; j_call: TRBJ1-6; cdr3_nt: TGCGCCAGCGGATCGGGCCCTAATTCACCCCTCCACTTT; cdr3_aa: CASGSGPNSPLHF
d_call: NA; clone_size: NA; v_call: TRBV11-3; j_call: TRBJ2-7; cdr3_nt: TGTGCCAGCAGCCACAGGGAAAACTACGAGCAGTACTTC; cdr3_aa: CASSHRENYEQYF
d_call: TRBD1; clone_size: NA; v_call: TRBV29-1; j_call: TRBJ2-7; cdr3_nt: TGCAGCGTTGGGGGACAGGGATACGAGCAGTACTTC; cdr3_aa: CSVGGQGYEQYF
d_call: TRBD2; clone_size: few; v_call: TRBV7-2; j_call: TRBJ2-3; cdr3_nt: TGTGCCAGCGTGGGGGAGCGGGCTAGCGGTTTGGTCGCAGATACGCAGTATTTT; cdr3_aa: CASVGERASGLVADTQYF
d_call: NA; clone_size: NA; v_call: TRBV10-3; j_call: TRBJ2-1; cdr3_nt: TGTGCCATCAGCCTACAGGGAACCTACAATGAGCAGTTCTTC; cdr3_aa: CAISLQGTYNEQFF
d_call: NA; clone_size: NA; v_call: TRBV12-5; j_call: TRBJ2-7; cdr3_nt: TGTGCTAGTGGTTTAATAAACGAGCAGTACTTC; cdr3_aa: CASGLINEQYF
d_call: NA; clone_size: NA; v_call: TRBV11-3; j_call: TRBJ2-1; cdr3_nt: TGTGCCAGCAGCTTAGACGCAGGGACGGATAATGAGCAGTTCTTC; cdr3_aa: CASSLDAGTDNEQFF
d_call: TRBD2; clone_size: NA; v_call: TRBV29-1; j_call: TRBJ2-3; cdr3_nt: TGCAGCGTTTTCCTGCCGGGACTAGTGACGCCAGATACGCAGTATTTT; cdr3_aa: CSVFLPGLVTPDTQYF
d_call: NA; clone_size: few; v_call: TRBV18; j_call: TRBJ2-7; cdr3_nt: TGTGCCAGCTCACCAGGGGGCTCCTACGAGCAGTACTTC; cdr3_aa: CASSPGGSYEQYF
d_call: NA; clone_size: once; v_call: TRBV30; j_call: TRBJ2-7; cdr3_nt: TGTGCCTGGAGTGTATCCAGTACCTACGAGCAGTACTTC; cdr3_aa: CAWSVSSTYEQYF
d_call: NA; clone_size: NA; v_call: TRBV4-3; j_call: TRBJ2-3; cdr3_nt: TGCGCCAGCAGCCTTTCCGGGGGGCGGGGAATCACAGATACGCAGTATTTT; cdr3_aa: CASSLSGGRGITDTQYF
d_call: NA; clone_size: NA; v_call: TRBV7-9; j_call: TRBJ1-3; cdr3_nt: TGTGCCAGCAGCTTAGGGTCCTTAATTGGTGGAAACACCATATATTTT; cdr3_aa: CASSLGSLIGGNTIYF
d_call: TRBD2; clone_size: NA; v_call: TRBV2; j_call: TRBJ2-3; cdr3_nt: TGTGCCAAGCTCATCAGCGGGGGGTTGGGCACAGATACGCAGTATTTT; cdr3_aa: CAKLISGGLGTDTQYF
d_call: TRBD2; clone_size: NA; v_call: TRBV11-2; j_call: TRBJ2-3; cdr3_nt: TGTGCCAGCAGCCTGAGAGCGGGGGGGACCACAGGCACGCAGTATTTT; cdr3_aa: CASSLRAGGTTGTQYF
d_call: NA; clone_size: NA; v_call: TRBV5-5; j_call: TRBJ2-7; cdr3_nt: TGTGCCAGCAGTCTTGATCGGACACGCCCGACTGGTGAGCAGTACTTC; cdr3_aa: CASSLDRTRPTGEQYF
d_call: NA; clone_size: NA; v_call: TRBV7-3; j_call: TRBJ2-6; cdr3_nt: TGTGCCAGCAGCTTACCCGGGGATTCTCCCGTCCTGACTTTC; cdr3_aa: CASSLPGDSPVLTF
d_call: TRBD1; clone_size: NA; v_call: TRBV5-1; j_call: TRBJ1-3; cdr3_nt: TGCGCCAGCAGCTTGTTGGGGACAGCTGGAAACACCATATATTTT; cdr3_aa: CASSLLGTAGNTIYF
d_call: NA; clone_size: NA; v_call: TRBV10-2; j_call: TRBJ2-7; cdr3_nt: TGCGCCAGCAGTGAGGTCACTTCCTACGAGCAGTACTTC; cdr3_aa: CASSEVTSYEQYF
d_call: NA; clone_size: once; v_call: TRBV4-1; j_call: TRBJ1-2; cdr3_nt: TGCGCCAGCAGCCCGGCGGGGCAGTTAGACTATGGCTACACCTTC; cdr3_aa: CASSPAGQLDYGYTF
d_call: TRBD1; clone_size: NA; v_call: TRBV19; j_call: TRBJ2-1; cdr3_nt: TGTGCCAGTAGTATCGGGACAGTCTACAATGAGCAGTTCTTC; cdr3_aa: CASSIGTVYNEQFF
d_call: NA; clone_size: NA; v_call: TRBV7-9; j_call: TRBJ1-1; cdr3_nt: TGTGCCAGCAGCCCACGGGGCCGTGTGAACACTGAAGCTTTCTTT; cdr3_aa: CASSPRGRVNTEAFF
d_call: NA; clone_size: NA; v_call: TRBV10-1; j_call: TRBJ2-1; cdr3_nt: TGCGCCCTAACGGACCCGTGCAATGAGCAGTTCTTC; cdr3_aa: CALTDPCNEQFF
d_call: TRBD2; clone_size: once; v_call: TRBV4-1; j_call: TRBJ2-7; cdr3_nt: TGCGCCAGCAGCCAATACGGACTAGCGGAATACGAGCAGTACTTC; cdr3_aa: CASSQYGLAEYEQYF
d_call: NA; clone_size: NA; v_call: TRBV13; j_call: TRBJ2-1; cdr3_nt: TGTGCCAGCAGCTTAGGTTTGGGACTTCTGGTCTTC; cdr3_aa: CASSLGLGLLVF
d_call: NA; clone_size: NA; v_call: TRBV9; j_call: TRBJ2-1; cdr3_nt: TGTGCCAGCAGCCCTCAGGGGACCCATGAGCAGTTCTTC; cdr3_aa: CASSPQGTHEQFF
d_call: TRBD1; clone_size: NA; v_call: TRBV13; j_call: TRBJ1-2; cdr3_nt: TGTGCCAGCAGCTTGGGCCAGGGGGCTAACTATGGCTACACCTTC; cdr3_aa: CASSLGQGANYGYTF
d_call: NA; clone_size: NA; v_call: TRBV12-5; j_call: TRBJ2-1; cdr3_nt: TGTGCTAGTGGTCCGGACCCATGGGGTGAGCAGTTCTTC; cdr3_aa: CASGPDPWGEQFF
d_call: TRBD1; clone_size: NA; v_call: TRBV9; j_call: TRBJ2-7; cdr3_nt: TGTGCCAGCAGCGCTTCCGGGACAGGGATGTACGAGCAGTACTTC; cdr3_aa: CASSASGTGMYEQYF
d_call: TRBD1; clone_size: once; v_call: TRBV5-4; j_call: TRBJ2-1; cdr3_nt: TGTGCCAGCAGCCCCCGCGGACAGGGTTACAATGAGCAGTTCTTC; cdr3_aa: CASSPRGQGYNEQFF
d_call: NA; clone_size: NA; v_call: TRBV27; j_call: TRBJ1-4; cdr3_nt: TGTGCCAGCAGTTTCGAACACCCTAATGAAAAACTGTTTTTT; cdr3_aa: CASSFEHPNEKLFF
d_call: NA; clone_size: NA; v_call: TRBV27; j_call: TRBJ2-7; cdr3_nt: TGTGCCAGCAGTTTACTAGGGGCCTACGAGCAGTACTTC; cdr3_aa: CASSLLGAYEQYF
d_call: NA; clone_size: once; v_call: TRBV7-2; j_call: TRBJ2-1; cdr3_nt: TGTGCCAGCCCGGTAGAGGGGGGCTCCTACAATGAGCAGTTCTTC; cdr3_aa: CASPVEGGSYNEQFF
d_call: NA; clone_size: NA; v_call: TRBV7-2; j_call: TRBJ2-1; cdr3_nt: TGTGCCAGCAGCTTAGCAGATGAGCAGTTCTTC; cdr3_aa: CASSLADEQFF